This TCR beta chain was sequenced during a study of blood T cell repertoires in COVID-19 (dated by TCRdb to the early 2020s). Turning to the overall study: Collaborator samples came from the United States, Italy and Spain and covered acute and convalescent phases of COVID-19. Where available, HLA class I and class II types were obtained from metadata supplied by the sample provider rather than from assay-based typing. The material from the prospective study consisted of cDNA or gDNA derived from T cells, B-cell-depleted T cells, or PBMCs. The dataset comprised deeply sampled blood TCRbeta repertoires from subjects exposed to, actively infected with, or recovered from COVID-19. The repertoires were released in a freely available public database meant as a resource for research on the immune response to SARS-CoV-2. The sample metadata nearly always contained a de-identified subject ID, COVID-19 status, age in years and sex. The samples were drawn from the first 160 participants of the ongoing ImmuneRACE study and from some 1,300 subjects provided by 6 global collaborators.

The immunoSEQ Assay, a bias-controlled multiplex PCR, was used to amplify TCRbeta CDR3 regions from genomic DNA. The study's own analysis went as follows. The number of nucleated cells in each sample was estimated from the amplification of reference gene primers within the assay. To quantify the absolute abundance of each unique TCRbeta CDR3 rearrangement, sequence reads were collapsed and filtered. Productive Simpson clonality was computed per sample as the square root of Simpson's diversity index over productive rearrangements. The immuneACCESS repertoire file appears here via TCRdb, limited to in-frame rearrangements. These files lack a portion of the clones; in checked studies, under half of the deficit traces to unresolved V genes, and the cause of the others is not known. V, J and clone size were drawn from that table, and D and trimming were deduced from the DNA. Counted in this sample were 200,000 to 300,000 clones; over 75% of them appeared once. The ten largest clonotypes hold 0.7% to 0.85% of the sample.

The collaborating institutions used their own protocols to collect whole blood in K2EDTA tubes. For TCRbeta analysis, collaborators shipped samples as frozen whole blood, isolated PBMCs, or DNA extracted from either of those sample types. Results and caveats for the whole study, not just this receptor: Clinical and demographic metadata were provided uncurated, with the amount varying by source and participant.

About this clone itself: The antigen this receptor binds is unknown. Base qualities were left out, and no much larger clone turns up one base away.

Here V drops 2 bases and J drops 5 bases, and the junction holds 10 bases not matched to any gene. Reading from cysteine to phenylalanine, the CDR3 counts 16 amino acids. Only the CDR3 DNA stays, 48 bases, in frame from base 1. Per the germline V gene, SGDLS is the CDR1 and YYNGEE is the CDR2. The source of this sequence is a woman aged 25-40 years with acute or convalescent COVID-19. Sample: peripheral blood. The rearrangement combines TRBV9 with TRBJ2-5; 9 bases in the junction line up with TRBD1. The DNA sequence is given as TGTGCCAGCAGCGTCCAGGGACAGGGCAGGCTGGAGACCCAGTACTTC. It translates as CASSVQGQGRLETQYF.